Listed below are T cell receptor beta chains from one sample, sequenced in a study of cytomegalovirus exposure and HLA in healthy donors. Assay used: immunoSEQ multiplex PCR; TCRdb lists only in-frame clones, some missing. The repertoire includes some 75,000 clones, 95% to 96% of them detected once, and roughly 1.3% sits in the top ten. Sequencing input: PBMCs. The source of these receptors is a woman between 18 and 30 years old in good health and CMV-seronegative. CDR3s include the opening cysteine and the closing phenylalanine or tryptophan. D genes are given only for firm matches. Only some rows state a clone size, as once, few, many or a class for expanded clones.

>.|TRBV7-6|TRBD2|TRBJ2-1
CASSLGASGRGDEQFF
TGTGCCAGCAGCTTAGGGGCTAGCGGGAGAGGAGATGAGCAGTTCTTC
>.|TRBV5-3|.|TRBJ2-7
CARGDWAKSYEQYF
TGTGCCAGAGGGGACTGGGCAAAATCCTACGAGCAGTACTTC
>.|TRBV9|.|TRBJ1-3
CASSSLGTFYSGNTIYF
TGTGCCAGCAGCTCACTCGGGACTTTCTACTCTGGAAACACCATATATTTT
>.|TRBV18|.|TRBJ1-5
CASSLDAGKQPQHF
TGTGCCAGCTCACTAGACGCAGGGAAACAGCCCCAGCATTTT
>.|TRBV5-1|TRBD1|TRBJ1-1
CASSSDRGSTEAFF
TGCGCCAGCAGCTCCGACAGGGGTTCCACTGAAGCTTTCTTT
>.|TRBV12-5|.|TRBJ2-1
CASGMEGGYNEQFF
TGTGCTAGTGGTATGGAAGGGGGTTACAATGAGCAGTTCTTC
>.|TRBV19|.|TRBJ2-3
CASSGSGSTDTQYF
TGTGCCAGTAGTGGATCCGGGAGCACAGATACGCAGTATTTT
>.|TRBV25-1|TRBD2|TRBJ2-1
CASSYPGLGNGEQFF
TGTGCCAGCAGTTACCCGGGACTAGGAAACGGTGAGCAGTTCTTC
>.|TRBV27|TRBD2|TRBJ2-1
CASKLWTSGNNEQFF
TGTGCCAGCAAACTCTGGACTAGCGGCAACAATGAGCAGTTCTTC
>.|TRBV5-1|TRBD2|TRBJ2-5
CASSPGLAGGPGAGSQYF
TGCGCCAGCAGCCCGGGACTAGCGGGAGGGCCCGGGGCTGGGTCCCAGTACTTC
>.|TRBV11-2|TRBD1|TRBJ2-3
CASSLGPGQGADTQYF
TGTGCCAGCAGCTTAGGGCCGGGACAGGGGGCAGATACGCAGTATTTT
>.|TRBV2|.|TRBJ2-7
CASRQRNSYEQYF
TGTGCCAGCAGGCAGCGGAACTCCTACGAGCAGTACTTC
>once|TRBV18|.|TRBJ2-3
CASSPRQGGTDTQYF
TGTGCCAGCTCACCTCGGCAGGGCGGCACAGATACGCAGTATTTT
>.|TRBV10-3|TRBD1|TRBJ2-7
CAISARPGQGAITYEQYF
TGTGCCATCAGTGCTCGTCCGGGACAGGGGGCGATTACCTACGAGCAGTACTTC
>.|TRBV27|.|TRBJ1-2
CASREGIYGYTF
TGTGCCAGCAGGGAGGGAATCTATGGCTACACCTTC
>.|TRBV4-2|.|TRBJ1-2
CASSQKSGDAKGYTF
TGTGCCAGCAGCCAGAAGTCAGGGGACGCGAAGGGCTACACCTTC
>.|TRBV6-1|.|TRBJ1-2
CASSVDSPYGYTF
TGTGCCAGCAGCGTGGACAGCCCCTATGGCTACACCTTC
>.|TRBV6-5|.|TRBJ2-1
CASRDSSYNEQFF
TGTGCCAGCCGAGATAGCTCCTACAATGAGCAGTTCTTC
>.|TRBV5-1|TRBD1|TRBJ2-7
CASSLEDRGPQSSYEQYF
TGCGCCAGCAGCTTGGAGGACAGGGGGCCCCAGAGCTCCTACGAGCAGTACTTC
>once|TRBV6-5|.|TRBJ2-5
CASSYNEPKAGETQYF
TGTGCCAGCAGTTACAACGAGCCTAAGGCAGGAGAGACCCAGTACTTC
>.|TRBV7-9|TRBD2|TRBJ2-2
CASSLKEGGRSLTGELFF
TGTGCCAGCAGCTTAAAAGAAGGCGGGAGGTCTCTCACCGGGGAGCTGTTTTTT
>.|TRBV18|.|TRBJ1-5
CASSLTYVPNQPQHF
TGTGCCAGCTCACTTACCTACGTCCCCAATCAGCCCCAGCATTTT
>.|TRBV6-6|.|TRBJ2-7
CASSQADEQYF
TGTGCCAGCAGTCAGGCTGACGAGCAGTACTTC
>once|TRBV28|TRBD2|TRBJ2-5
CASSQIWGPSGRAMSPQYF
TGTGCCAGCAGTCAAATATGGGGACCTAGCGGGCGAGCCATGTCTCCCCAGTACTTC
>.|TRBV5-1|TRBD1|TRBJ2-1
CASSSKGTARGHDNEQFF
TGCGCCAGCAGCTCGAAAGGGACGGCCAGGGGGCATGACAATGAGCAGTTCTTC
>.|TRBV7-9|TRBD2|TRBJ2-1
CASSLVAGGGNEQFF
TGTGCCAGCAGCTTAGTTGCGGGAGGTGGGAATGAGCAGTTCTTC
>.|TRBV27|.|TRBJ1-1
CASRAVMNTEAFF
TGTGCCAGCAGGGCAGTAATGAACACTGAAGCTTTCTTT
>.|TRBV5-1|TRBD2|TRBJ2-3
CASSGYRGLAGGDTQYF
TGCGCCAGCAGCGGCTACAGGGGGCTAGCGGGAGGAGATACGCAGTATTTT
>.|TRBV6-6|TRBD1|TRBJ1-5
CASSSGQGSNQPQHF
TGTGCCAGCAGCTCAGGACAGGGGAGCAATCAGCCCCAGCATTTT
>few|TRBV9|.|TRBJ2-6
CASSPQGTGANVLTF
TGTGCCAGCAGCCCCCAGGGAACTGGGGCCAACGTCCTGACTTTC
>.|TRBV19|.|TRBJ2-5
CASSIEEAGEETQYF
TGTGCCAGTAGTATAGAGGAGGCAGGGGAAGAGACCCAGTACTTC
>.|TRBV27|.|TRBJ2-7
CASSFTGNYEQYF
TGTGCCAGCAGTTTTACAGGTAACTACGAGCAGTACTTC
>.|TRBV28|.|TRBJ2-1
CASNQYGGDEQFF
TGTGCCAGCAACCAGTATGGAGGGGATGAGCAGTTCTTC
>.|TRBV7-2|TRBD2|TRBJ2-7
CASSYRSGTAYEQYF
TGTGCCAGCAGTTACCGTAGCGGGACCGCCTACGAGCAGTACTTC
>.|TRBV2|.|TRBJ1-4
CASAWTGINEKLFF
TGTGCCAGCGCATGGACCGGGATCAATGAAAAACTGTTTTTT
>.|TRBV30|.|TRBJ1-3
CAWDSGYSGNTIYF
TGTGCCTGGGACAGTGGGTACTCTGGAAACACCATATATTTT
>.|TRBV5-1|TRBD2|TRBJ2-3
CASSLAGTRGTQYF
TGCGCCAGCAGCTTGGCCGGGACTAGGGGTACGCAGTATTTT
>.|TRBV6-4|TRBD2|TRBJ2-1
CASSVQGTSAYNEQFF
TGTGCCAGCAGTGTTCAGGGGACTAGCGCCTACAATGAGCAGTTCTTC
>.|TRBV7-9|TRBD1|TRBJ1-2
CASRGTVDYGYTF
TGTGCCAGCAGGGGGACAGTTGACTATGGCTACACCTTC
>once|TRBV27|TRBD1|TRBJ1-2
CASRNTGGRYGYTF
TGTGCCAGCAGGAATACAGGGGGCAGGTATGGCTACACCTTC
>.|TRBV6-5|.|TRBJ2-5
CASSAGSWETQYF
TGTGCCAGCAGTGCGGGGAGTTGGGAGACCCAGTACTTC
>once|TRBV28|TRBD1|TRBJ2-7
CASSPGTASSYEQYF
TGTGCCAGCAGTCCGGGGACAGCTAGTTCCTACGAGCAGTACTTC
>once|TRBV18|.|TRBJ2-7
CASQASLPDYEQYF
TGTGCCAGTCAAGCTAGTCTCCCTGACTACGAGCAGTACTTC